This T cell receptor (beta chain) was sequenced in a study of T cell clones after liver transplantation. Looking at the study overall: HCV positivity affected three of eight recipients; the rest lacked autoimmune or viral indications. Tolerant meant at least one year fully off immunosuppression without liver enzymes above twice normal.

CDR1 and CDR2 from the germline V gene are DFQATT and SNEGSKA (reference sequence). The CDR3 has 10 amino acids. A note on this clone: Its antigen remains unknown.

The repertoire was sequenced with immunoSEQ multiplex PCR; TCRdb's copy has only in-frame clones and lacks some. The sample has about 5,600 clones; about 32% are singletons. Notes on the study in general: Low donor cell numbers restricted donor-reactive repertoire measurement in two subjects.

Sequencing of dividing CFSE-low cells from the MLR defined alloreactive TCRbeta sequences. Pre-transplant recipient cells responded to graft donor PBMCs, splenocytes, lymph-node cells, or third-party PBMCs. The sequenced sample was CD4+ T cells from cultured PBMCs. This sequence joins TRBV20-1 and TRBJ1-1, with D unclear. The TCR was taken from a human patient who received a liver transplant. Some T cells may possibly be graft donor cells. The CDR3 sequence is CSTQNTEAFF. CDR3 DNA sequence: TGCAGCACACAGAACACTGAAGCTTTCTTT.